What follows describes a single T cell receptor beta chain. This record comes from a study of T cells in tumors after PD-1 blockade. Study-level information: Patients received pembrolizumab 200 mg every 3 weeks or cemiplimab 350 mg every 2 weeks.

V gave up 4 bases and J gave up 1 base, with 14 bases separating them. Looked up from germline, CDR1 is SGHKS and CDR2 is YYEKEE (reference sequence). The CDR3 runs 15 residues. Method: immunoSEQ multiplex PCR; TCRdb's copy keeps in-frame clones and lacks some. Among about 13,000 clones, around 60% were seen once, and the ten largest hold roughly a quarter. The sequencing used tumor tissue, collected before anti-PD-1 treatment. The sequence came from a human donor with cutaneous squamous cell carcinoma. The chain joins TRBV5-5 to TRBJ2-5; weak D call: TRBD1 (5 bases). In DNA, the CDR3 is TGTGCCAGCAGCCAGAACGCAGGGCCCCAAGAGACCCAGTACTTC. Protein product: CASSQNAGPQETQYF.